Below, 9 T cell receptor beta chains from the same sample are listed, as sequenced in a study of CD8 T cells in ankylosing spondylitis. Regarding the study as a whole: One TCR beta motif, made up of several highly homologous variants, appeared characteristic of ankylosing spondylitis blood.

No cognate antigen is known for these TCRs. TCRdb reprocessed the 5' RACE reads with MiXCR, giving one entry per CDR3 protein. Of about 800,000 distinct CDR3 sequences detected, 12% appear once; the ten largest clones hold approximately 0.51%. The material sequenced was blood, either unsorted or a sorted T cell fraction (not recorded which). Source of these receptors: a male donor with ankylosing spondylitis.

The CDR3 reads CASTTRGGITYEQYF. CDR3 coding DNA: TGTGCCAGCACCACTAGGGGGGGAATAACCTACGAGCAGTACTTC. V usage is TRBV27 and J usage is TRBJ2-7, with D maybe TRBD2 (7 bases). V lost 7 bases, J lost 2 bases, and 18 bases lay in between. In germline, CDR1 is MNHEY, CDR2 SMNVEV (reference sequence). The CDR3 length is 15 residues.

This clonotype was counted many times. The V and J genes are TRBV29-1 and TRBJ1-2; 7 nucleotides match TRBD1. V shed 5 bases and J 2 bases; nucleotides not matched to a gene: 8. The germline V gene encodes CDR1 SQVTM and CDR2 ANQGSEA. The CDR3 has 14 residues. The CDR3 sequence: CSVTLSTGNYGYTF. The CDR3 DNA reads TGCAGCGTTACCCTTTCGACAGGGAACTATGGCTACACCTTC.

CDR3 sequence (DNA): TGCGCCAGCAGCCAAGGAGGACAGTCAGGCGATCGACTGTTTTTT. Amino acids: CASSQGGQSGDRLFF. The chain employs TRBV4-3 and TRBJ1-4; weak D call: TRBD1 (6 bases). The CDR3 runs to 15 residues. The germline V gene has CDR1 LGHNA and CDR2 YSLEER. Between the trimmed V and J ends, which lost 1 base and 13 bases, there was a span of 19 bases.

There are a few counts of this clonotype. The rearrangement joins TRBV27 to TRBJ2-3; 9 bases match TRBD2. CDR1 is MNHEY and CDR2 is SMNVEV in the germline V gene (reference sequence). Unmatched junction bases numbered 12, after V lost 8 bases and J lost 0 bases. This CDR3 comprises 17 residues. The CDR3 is CASQALAGGPSTDTQYF. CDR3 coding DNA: TGTGCCAGCCAAGCTCTTGCGGGAGGGCCGAGCACAGATACGCAGTATTTT.

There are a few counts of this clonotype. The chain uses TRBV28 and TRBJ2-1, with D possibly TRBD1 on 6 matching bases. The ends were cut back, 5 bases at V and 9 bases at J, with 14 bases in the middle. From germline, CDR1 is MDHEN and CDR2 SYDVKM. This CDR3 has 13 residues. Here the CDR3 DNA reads TGTGCCAGCAGTCTACCGAGGGGGAGTGAGCAGTTCTTC. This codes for CASSLPRGSEQFF.

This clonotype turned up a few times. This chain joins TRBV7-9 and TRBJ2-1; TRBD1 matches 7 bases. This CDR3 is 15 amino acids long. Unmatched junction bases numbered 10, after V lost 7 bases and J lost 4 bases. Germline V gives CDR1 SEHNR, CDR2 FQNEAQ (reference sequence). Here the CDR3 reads CASTSGTVPYNEQFF. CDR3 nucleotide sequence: TGTGCCAGCACCTCCGGGACAGTTCCTTACAATGAGCAGTTCTTC.

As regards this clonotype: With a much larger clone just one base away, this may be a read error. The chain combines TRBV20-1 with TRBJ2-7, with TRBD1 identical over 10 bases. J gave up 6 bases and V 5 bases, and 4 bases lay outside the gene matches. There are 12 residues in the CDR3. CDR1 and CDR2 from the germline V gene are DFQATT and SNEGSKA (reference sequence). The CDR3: CSAPRDRGEQYF. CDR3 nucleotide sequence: TGCAGTGCTCCCCGGGACAGGGGCGAGCAGTACTTC.

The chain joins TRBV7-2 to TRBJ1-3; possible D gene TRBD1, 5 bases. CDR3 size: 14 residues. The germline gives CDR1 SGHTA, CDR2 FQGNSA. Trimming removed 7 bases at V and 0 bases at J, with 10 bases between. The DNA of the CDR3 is TGTGCCAGCACAACAGGATACTCTGGAAACACCATATATTTT. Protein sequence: CASTTGYSGNTIYF.

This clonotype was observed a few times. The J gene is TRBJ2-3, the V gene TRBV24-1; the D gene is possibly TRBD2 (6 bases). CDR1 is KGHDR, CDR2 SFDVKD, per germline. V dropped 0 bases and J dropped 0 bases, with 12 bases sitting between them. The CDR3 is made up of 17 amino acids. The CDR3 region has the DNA TGTGCCACCAGTGATTTGATCGGGAGAGCTAGCACAGATACGCAGTATTTT. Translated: CATSDLIGRASTDTQYF.